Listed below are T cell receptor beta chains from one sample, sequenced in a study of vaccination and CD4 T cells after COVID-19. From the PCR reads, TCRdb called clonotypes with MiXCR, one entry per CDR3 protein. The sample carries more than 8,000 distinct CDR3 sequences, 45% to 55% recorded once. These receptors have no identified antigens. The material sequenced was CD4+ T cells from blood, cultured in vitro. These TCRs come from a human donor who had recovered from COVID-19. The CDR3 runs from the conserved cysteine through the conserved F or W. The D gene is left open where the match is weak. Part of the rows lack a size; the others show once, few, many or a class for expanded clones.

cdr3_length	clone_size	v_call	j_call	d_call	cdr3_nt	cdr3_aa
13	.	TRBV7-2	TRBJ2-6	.	TGTGCCAGCAGCCTCCAGGGAACCAACGTCCTGACTTTC	CASSLQGTNVLTF
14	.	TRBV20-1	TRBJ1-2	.	TGCAGTGCTAGAGATAATTGGTCAGGGAATGGCTACACCTTC	CSARDNWSGNGYTF
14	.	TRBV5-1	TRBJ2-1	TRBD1	TGCGCCAGCAAGGGACAGGGGGCCCTTAATGAGCAGTTCTTC	CASKGQGALNEQFF
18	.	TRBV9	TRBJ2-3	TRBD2	TGTGCCAGCAGCGCGACTAGCGGGGGGGCCGGGCTCACAGATACGCAGTATTTT	CASSATSGGAGLTDTQYF
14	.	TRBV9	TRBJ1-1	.	TGTGCCAGCAGCGTAGCCACATGGCCTGGTGAAGCTTTCTTT	CASSVATWPGEAFF
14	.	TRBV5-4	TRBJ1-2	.	TGTGCCAGCAGCTTGGAAGATGGGGCTGGGGGCTACACCTTC	CASSLEDGAGGYTF
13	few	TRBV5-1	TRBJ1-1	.	TGCGCCAGCAGCTTGGTCAGGAACACTGAAGCTTTCTTT	CASSLVRNTEAFF
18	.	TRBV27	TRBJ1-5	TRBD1	TGTGCCAGCAGTTTTCTGATACCGGGACAGGGAAAGAATCAGCCCCAGCATTTT	CASSFLIPGQGKNQPQHF
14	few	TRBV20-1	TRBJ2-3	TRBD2	TGCAGTGCTAGTGCAGCGGGGGTCACAGATACGCAGTATTTT	CSASAAGVTDTQYF
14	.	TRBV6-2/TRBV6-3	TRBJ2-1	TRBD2	TGTGCCAGCAGCCACAGGGCGGGGGGTAGTGAGCAGTTCTTC	CASSHRAGGSEQFF
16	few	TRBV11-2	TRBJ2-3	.	TGTGCCAGCAGCCCACTAGGTGGTAGCGCCACAGATACGCAGTATTTT	CASSPLGGSATDTQYF
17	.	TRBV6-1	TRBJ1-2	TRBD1	TGTGCCAGCAGAGGTGTCCTACAGGGGGCTGGGGGCTATGGCTACACCTTC	CASRGVLQGAGGYGYTF
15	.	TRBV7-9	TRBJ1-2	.	TGTGCCAGCAGCTCAAGTCCCCAGGGCACCTATGGCTACACCTTC	CASSSSPQGTYGYTF
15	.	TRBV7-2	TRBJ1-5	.	TGTGCCAGCAGCCGTATGTTTGAGGGCAATCAGCCCCAGCATTTT	CASSRMFEGNQPQHF
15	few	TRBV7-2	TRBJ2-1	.	TGTGCCAGCAGCTTTGCCCCGCCAGGGGCCAATGAGCAGTTCTTC	CASSFAPPGANEQFF
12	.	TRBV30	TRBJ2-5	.	TGTGCCTGGAGTGGCGACCAAGAGACCCAGTACTTC	CAWSGDQETQYF
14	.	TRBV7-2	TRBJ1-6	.	TGTGCCAGCAGTTTAGACAGCCTGAATTCACCCCTCCACTTT	CASSLDSLNSPLHF
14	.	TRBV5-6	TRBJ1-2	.	TGTGCCAGCAGCTTGGGGCAGGGTCCCTATGGCTACACCTTC	CASSLGQGPYGYTF
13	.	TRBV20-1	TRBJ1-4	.	TGCAGTGCTAGGGCCAGCCTTAATGAAAAACTGTTTTTT	CSARASLNEKLFF
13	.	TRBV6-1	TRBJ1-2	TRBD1	TGTGCCAGCAGCCGGGGGACAGGGGATGGCTACACCTTC	CASSRGTGDGYTF
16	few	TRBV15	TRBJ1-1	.	TGTGCCACCAGCAGAGATACAGGAAGGGCGAGCACTGAAGCTTTCTTT	CATSRDTGRASTEAFF
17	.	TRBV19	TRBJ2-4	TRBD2	TGTGCCAGTAGTCGGCTAGCGGGGAAGCTAGCCAAAAACATTCAGTACTTC	CASSRLAGKLAKNIQYF
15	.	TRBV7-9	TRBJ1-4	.	TGTGCCAGCAGTAACGGGGCTCAGACTAATGAAAAACTGTTTTTT	CASSNGAQTNEKLFF
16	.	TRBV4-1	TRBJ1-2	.	TGCGCCAGCAGCCCTCTTGGGGAGGGGGTAAAATATGGCTACACCTTC	CASSPLGEGVKYGYTF
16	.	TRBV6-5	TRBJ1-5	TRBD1	TGTGCCAGCAGTCACTGGACAGGAGGGGGCAATCAGCCCCAGCATTTT	CASSHWTGGGNQPQHF
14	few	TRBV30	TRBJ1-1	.	TGTGCCTGGCTGCTCGGAACAGCGAACACTGAAGCTTTCTTT	CAWLLGTANTEAFF
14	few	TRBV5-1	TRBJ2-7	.	TGCGCCAGCAGCTGGGGGACTCCTTCCTACGAGCAGTACTTC	CASSWGTPSYEQYF
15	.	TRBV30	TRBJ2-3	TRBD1	TGTGCCTGGAGGCCGGGACAGGGGGCTACAGATACGCAGTATTTT	CAWRPGQGATDTQYF
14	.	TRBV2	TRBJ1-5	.	TGTGCCAGCAGTGAAGATTGGAGCAATCAGCCCCAGCATTTT	CASSEDWSNQPQHF
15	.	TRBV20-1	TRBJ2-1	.	TGCAGTGCTAGAGCGGGGCCAAGCTCCTACAATGAGCAGTTCTTC	CSARAGPSSYNEQFF
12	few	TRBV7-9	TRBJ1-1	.	TGTGCCAGCAGCTTTCCGGGAGGCGAAGCTTTCTTT	CASSFPGGEAFF
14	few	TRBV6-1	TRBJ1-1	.	TGTGCCAGCAGTGAAAATGGCATGGTCACTGAAGCTTTCTTT	CASSENGMVTEAFF
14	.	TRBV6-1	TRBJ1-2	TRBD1	TGTGCCAGCATGACCGGGACAGCTAACTATGGCTACACCTTC	CASMTGTANYGYTF
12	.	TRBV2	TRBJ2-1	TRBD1	TGTGCCAGCACCGACAGGGGCAGTGAGCAGTTCTTC	CASTDRGSEQFF
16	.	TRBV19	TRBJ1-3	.	TGTGCCAGTAGTATTGGAGACAGGTTCTCTGGAAACACCATATATTTT	CASSIGDRFSGNTIYF